This TCR beta chain was recorded in a study of vaccination effects on CD4 cells after COVID-19. Study information: Pre-vaccine samples were drawn 16 days and one week before the first dose.

Points from the study as a whole: Mainly new clones induced by vaccination were found among post-vaccine spike-reactive clones in convalescents.

About this clone itself: Its antigen is not identified.

Antigen-specific CD4+ T cell clonotypes were called by their expansion after viral peptide-pool culture in ViraFEST. Following an approximately ten-day culture, CD4+ T cells were purified. The person had PCR-confirmed SARS-CoV-2 infection between March and December 2020. A few million PBMC per well received 10 IU/ml IL-2 and approximately 9.2 ug/ml peptides in culture. Sequenced by immunoSEQ multiplex PCR; TCRdb stores in-frame clones only, minus some. The table records 26,000 or so clones, around three quarters of them present only once. The CDR3 is made up of 16 amino acids. The V gene's germline CDR1 is SGHTA and CDR2 FQGNSA. Losses at the gene ends were 4 bases for V and 2 bases for J; bases not matched to a gene: 8.

The V gene is TRBV7-2, the J gene TRBJ2-1, with TRBD1 identical over 7 bases. The sequencing used CD4+ T cells from PBMCs cultured with HCoV-NL63 spike peptides, collected before COVID-19 vaccination. This clonotype was sampled from a human donor who had a prior SARS-CoV-2 infection. The CDR3 DNA reads TGTGCCAGCAGCTCCTCCGGGACAGAGACCTACAATGAGCAGTTCTTC. Residues: CASSSSGTETYNEQFF.